The sequence of this T cell receptor beta chain was determined in a study of blood T cell repertoires in COVID-19 (dated by TCRdb to between 2020 and 2021). About the investigation overall: Samples from collaborators originated in the United States, Italy and Spain and spanned both the acute and convalescent phases of COVID-19. The material from the prospective study consisted of cDNA or gDNA derived from T cells, B-cell-depleted T cells, or PBMCs. Subjects who had been exposed to COVID-19, were actively infected with it, or had recovered from it provided the deeply sampled blood TCRbeta repertoires that made up the dataset. The repertoires were released in a freely available public database intended as a resource for research on the immune response to SARS-CoV-2. The samples were drawn from the first 160 participants of the ongoing ImmuneRACE study and from 1,254 subjects provided by 6 global collaborators. Sample metadata almost always included a de-identified subject ID, COVID-19 status, age in years and sex. HLA class I and class II types, where available, came from metadata supplied by the sample provider rather than from assay-based typing.

Participants in the prospective study were enrolled through a virtual design, were aged about 18 to 100 years, and lived in 24 United States geographic areas. To assign participants to cohorts, the prospective study relied on clinical history that participants themselves reported in a screening survey and a study questionnaire. Exposed participants were defined as having been in contact with someone with a PCR-confirmed or clinician-diagnosed COVID-19 case within 2 weeks of study entry. Mobile phlebotomists in the prospective study collected whole blood, serum and a nasopharyngeal or oropharyngeal swab from every participant. Over an approximately 2-month period, participants in the prospective study had the option of providing additional blood draws and questionnaires. Blood samples from the prospective study were shipped frozen or at room temperature prior to DNA extraction. With respect to this clone: There is no known antigen for this receptor. Base quality data are lacking; no much larger clone is found one base away.

The CDR3 starts with the cysteine, ends with the phenylalanine, and has 15 residues. This entry keeps only the CDR3 DNA: 45 bases, framed from base 1. Looking up the germline V gene yields CDR1 SGDLS and CDR2 YYNGEE. V has 4 bases trimmed and J has 4 bases trimmed; junction bases matching no gene number 8. The immunoSEQ Assay, a bias-controlled multiplex PCR, was used to amplify TCRbeta CDR3 regions from genomic DNA. The original pipeline was this. Nucleated cell counts per sample were estimated from amplification of reference gene primers within the assay. To quantify the absolute abundance of each unique TCRbeta CDR3 rearrangement, sequence reads were collapsed and filtered. For each sample, productive Simpson clonality was calculated as the square root of Simpson's diversity index across productive rearrangements. TCRdb took over this immuneACCESS table, retaining in-frame rearrangements with V and J assigned. Such tables are incomplete; in checked studies, under half of the missing clones stem from an unresolved V gene, and the remainder is unexplained. The D gene and trimming were derived from the DNA, and the V and J assignments and clone size from that table. The sample table records a few hundred thousand clones; more than 75% of these occur just once. The ten largest clones take up under 7% of the sample.

Results the study describes overall, beyond this receptor: The quantity of clinical and demographic metadata differed by source and by participant and was supplied without curation.

The V and J segments used are TRBV9 and TRBJ1-5, with 7 bases in between that match TRBD1. The sequenced sample was PBMCs or T cells enriched from blood (not recorded which). This TCR was recovered from a woman aged 50 to 65 who had been exposed to COVID-19. This receptor has the CDR3 CASSPGDRNNQPQHF. In nucleotide form, the sequence is TGTGCCAGCAGCCCCGGGGACAGAAATAATCAGCCCCAGCATTTT.